The 25 T cell receptor beta chains below come from one sample, sequenced in a study of post-analysis software for immune sequencing data. Their specific antigens are unknown. Study-wide results and limits: In patients, TRBV5-6, TRBV5-1 and TRBV20-1 belonged to several TRBV segments found more frequently than in controls.

TCR beta cDNA libraries included unique molecular identifiers. Using its own MiXCR run on the PCR reads, TCRdb lists one record per CDR3 protein. This repertoire shows 170,000 or so distinct CDR3 sequences, 30% found once; its top ten account for roughly 1.6%. The sequencing input was blood. Receptors originate from a girl aged 5-17 years with multiple sclerosis.

As for this clonotype: A read error is possible here, since a much larger clone lies one base away. The V and J genes are TRBV10-2 and TRBJ2-1; 7 bases are a match to TRBD2. This CDR3 has 16 residues. Germline lookup yields CDR1 WSHSY and CDR2 SAAADI. This CDR3 reads CASNYRAGEGSDERFF. Written as DNA, the CDR3 is TGCGCCAGCAATTATAGGGCGGGAGAGGGAAGTGATGAGCGGTTCTTC.

The V and J genes are TRBV11-2 and TRBJ1-1; D is undetermined. Trimming shortened V by 2 bases and J by 2 bases, and 15 bases separated the two germline ends. The CDR3 spans 16 residues. From germline, CDR1 is SGHAT and CDR2 FQNNGV. CDR3 in DNA: TGTGCCAGCAGCTTAACCCCGATGAGGAAAAACACTGAAGCTTTCTTT. This encodes CASSLTPMRKNTEAFF.

At least ten counts were recorded for this clonotype. V is TRBV29-1 and J is TRBJ1-5; TRBD1 matches at 8 bases. The CDR3 totals 13 residues. V lost 6 bases, J lost 5 bases, and 6 bases stayed unmatched. Germline lookup yields CDR1 SQVTM and CDR2 ANQGSEA. The CDR3 nucleotides read TGCAGCGTCCAGGGACAGGTAGATCAGCCCCAGCATTTT. Residues: CSVQGQVDQPQHF.

This clonotype was found a few times. V usage is TRBV5-1 and J usage is TRBJ1-1; D is unresolved. The CDR3 runs to 14 residues. CDR1 and CDR2 from the germline V gene are SGHRS and YFSETQ. With 0 bases removed from V and 0 bases from J, the gap between germline ends came to 6 bases. CDR3 nucleotides: TGCGCCAGCAGCTTGGCGGCGATGAACACTGAAGCTTTCTTT. Its protein product is CASSLAAMNTEAFF.

As concerns this clonotype: This may be a read error, as it is one base from a much larger clone. This chain connects TRBV27 to TRBJ2-1; no clear D. Germline CDR1 MNHEY, CDR2 SMNVEV (reference sequence). The CDR3 has 12 residues. The CDR3 region has the DNA TGTGCCAGCAGTTACGGCTACACTGAGCAGTTCTTC. This encodes CASSYGYTEQFF.

This clonotype was recorded at least ten times. V usage is TRBV25-1 and J usage is TRBJ2-7, with D hard to call. CDR3 length: 12 amino acids. Trimming removed 5 bases from V and 6 bases from J, with 11 bases in between. The germline V gene has CDR1 MGHDK and CDR2 SYGVNS. Written as DNA, the CDR3 is TGTGCCAGCAGTCGAATAGCTGGCGAGCAGTACTTC. As protein: CASSRIAGEQYF.

As regards this clonotype: The junction departs from germline at one end; a sequencing error may be responsible. The chain uses TRBV11-2 and TRBJ2-1; 9 bases align to TRBD2. Germline CDR1 SGHAT, CDR2 FQNNGV. The CDR3 spans 18 residues. CDR3 coding DNA: TGTACCAGCAGCTTAGGATGGGGTGGGACTAGCTTTGGCAATGAGCAGTTCTTC. The encoded protein is CTSSLGWGGTSFGNEQFF.

This clonotype was seen many times. The CDR3 is CATRLAGGYEQYF. The CDR3 nucleotides read TGTGCCACACGACTAGCGGGAGGGTACGAGCAGTACTTC. This chain connects TRBV6-2 or TRBV6-3 to TRBJ2-7, with 14 bases lining up with TRBD2. The CDR3 consists of 13 residues. Germline CDR1 and CDR2: MNHEY and SVGEGT. After removal of 10 bases from V and 4 bases from J, the junction contained 3 bases not matched to a gene.

The genes are TRBV20-1 and TRBJ2-6; perhaps TRBD1 as D (6 bases). Germline values: CDR1 DFQATT, CDR2 SNEGSKA (reference sequence). V shed 6 bases and J shed 0 bases, with 15 bases lying between them. This CDR3 region has 16 residues. The CDR3 DNA follows: TGCAGTGCCCCGAGTGGACAGTACTCTGGGGCCAACGTCCTGACTTTC. It codes for CSAPSGQYSGANVLTF.

The chain combines TRBV2 with TRBJ2-5; D unresolved. The CDR3 is 14 amino acids. CDR1 is SNHLY and CDR2 is FYNNEI in the germline V gene. V lost 3 bases, J lost 2 bases, and 10 bases lay in between. CDR3: CASSDRAYQETQYF. The CDR3 DNA is TGTGCCAGCAGTGATCGGGCCTATCAAGAGACCCAGTACTTC.

This clonotype was seen repeatedly, ten times or more. The genes are TRBV6-6 and TRBJ2-7, with 7 bases fitting TRBD1. The CDR3 covers 15 residues. J was trimmed by 2 bases and V by 0 bases; bases with no gene match: 4. Germline loops: CDR1 MNHNY, CDR2 SVGAGI (reference sequence). As DNA, the CDR3 is TGTGCCAGCAGTTACTCCCGACAGGGCGCCTACGAGCAGTACTTC. Its translation is CASSYSRQGAYEQYF.

In regard to this clonotype: A much larger clonotype is one base distant, so this may be a read error. The V call is TRBV6-1, the J call TRBJ2-3; TRBD1 agrees at 9 bases. Germline trimming cut 6 bases from V and 2 bases from J; bases unmatched to any gene: 12. This CDR3 comprises 17 residues. The germline V gene has CDR1 MNHNS and CDR2 SASEGT. CDR3 region: CASSPTGGARLTDTQYF. DNA for the CDR3: TGTGCCAGCAGCCCGACAGGGGGAGCGAGACTCACAGATACGCAGTATTTT.

V is TRBV29-1 and J is TRBJ1-1, with D maybe TRBD1 (5 bases). V was clipped by 6 bases and J by 4 bases, with 15 bases between them. Germline-derived CDR1 and CDR2 are SQVTM and ANQGSEA. The length of the CDR3 is 13 residues. The CDR3 region is CSVSSGSVTEAFF. The CDR3, as DNA: TGCAGCGTAAGCTCAGGGTCGGTCACTGAAGCTTTCTTT.

The gene calls are TRBV6-5 and TRBJ1-6; D unresolved. CDR1 and CDR2 from the germline V gene are MNHEY and SVGAGI. The CDR3 totals 13 residues. V shed 3 bases and J shed 7 bases, with 7 bases lying between them. The CDR3 reads CASSYEANSPLHF. In DNA, the CDR3 is TGTGCCAGCAGTTATGAGGCCAATTCACCCCTCCACTTT.

This clonotype was found a few times. This may be a read error: a much more frequent sequence differs by one nucleotide. V and J are TRBV6-2 or TRBV6-3 and TRBJ2-7; D not resolved. The CDR3 consists of 12 residues. Per germline, CDR1 MNHEY and CDR2 SVGEGT. Trimming took 0 bases from V and 9 from J, leaving 9 bases between them. The CDR3 DNA follows: TGTGCCAGCAGTTACTCGACCTCCGGGCAGTACTTC. Translation gives CASSYSTSGQYF.

The J gene is TRBJ1-1, the V gene TRBV12-3 or TRBV12-4; 9 bases map to TRBD1. The V gene end was trimmed by 3 bases and the J gene end by 5 bases; junction bases not matched to a gene: 4. The CDR3 contains 14 residues. The CDR3 here is CASSLDRGRTEAFF. The CDR3 bases are TGTGCCAGCAGTTTGGACAGGGGTCGGACTGAAGCTTTCTTT.

The rearrangement joins TRBV5-1 to TRBJ1-1; D not resolved. V lost 3 bases and J 2 bases, leaving 5 bases between the germline ends. Germline CDR1 is SGHRS and CDR2 is YFSETQ. CDR3 length: 12 amino acids. The DNA of the CDR3 is TGCGCCAGCAGCTACAGTAACACTGAAGCTTTCTTT. Translation: CASSYSNTEAFF.

Many counts were recorded for this clonotype. This chain links TRBV6-1 with TRBJ2-1; 10 bases match TRBD2. CDR1 is MNHNS, CDR2 SASEGT, per germline. The CDR3 consists of 19 residues. The V and J ends lost 6 bases and 5 bases, in that order; junction bases with no gene match: 19. CDR3 residues: CASSGPGGFSGRRNNEQFF. The CDR3 coding sequence is TGTGCCAGCAGCGGCCCCGGCGGGTTTAGCGGGAGGAGGAACAATGAGCAGTTCTTC.

The chain uses TRBV7-2 and TRBJ2-1, with D unresolved. The CDR3 is made up of 15 amino acids. The germline V gene encodes CDR1 SGHTA and CDR2 FQGNSA. V gave up 6 bases and J gave up 0 bases, with 12 bases separating them. For the CDR3, the DNA is TGTGCCAGCAGGGAAGCGTACCTCTCCTACAATGAGCAGTTCTTC. Its translation: CASREAYLSYNEQFF.

Ten or more counts support this clonotype. The V call is TRBV29-1, the J call TRBJ2-3; 7 positions match TRBD2. Germline V gene lookup returns CDR1 SQVTM and CDR2 ANQGSEA. The ends lost 5 bases at V and 0 bases at J; junction bases unmatched: 5. The CDR3 is made up of 14 amino acids. CDR3 DNA sequence: TGCAGCGTTAGGCCGGGGGGTAGCACAGATACGCAGTATTTT. This gives the protein CSVRPGGSTDTQYF.

The chain links TRBV5-1 to TRBJ2-1, with TRBD2 as a possible D gene (5 bases). The J call may be faulty, since TRBJ2-7 better matches the DNA end. The CDR3 extends over 12 amino acids. CDR1 is SGHRS, CDR2 YFSETQ, per germline. CDR3: CASSGLYNEQYF. Here the CDR3 DNA reads TGCGCCAGCAGCGGACTCTACAATGAGCAGTACTTC.

Comments on this clonotype: A much larger clone differs by one base, so this may be a read error. J is TRBJ2-7 and V is TRBV7-9; unclear D gene. In germline, CDR1 is SEHNR, CDR2 FQNEAQ (reference sequence). The CDR3 loop spans 15 amino acids. V lost 7 bases, J lost 4 bases, and 20 bases lay in between. CDR3 residues: CASTSRTNRPYEQYF. CDR3 bases: TGTGCCAGCACCTCGCGCACTAATAGGCCGTACGAGCAGTACTTC.

The V and J genes are TRBV20-1 and TRBJ2-7; a weak D match, TRBD2 (7 bases). This CDR3 comprises 15 residues. The ends were cut back, 6 bases at V and 2 bases at J, with 20 bases in the middle. Germline CDR1 is DFQATT and CDR2 is SNEGSKA (reference sequence). The CDR3 sequence is CSASRGGRRTYEQYF. As DNA, the CDR3 is TGCAGTGCATCGAGGGGGGGGCGTAGGACCTACGAGCAGTACTTC.

This chain uses TRBV12-3 or TRBV12-4 with TRBJ2-1; D is uncertain. Between the trimmed V and J ends, which lost 3 bases and 0 bases, there was a span of 12 bases. The CDR3 extends over 16 amino acids. The CDR3 loop reads CASSFLLRSSYNEQFF. CDR3 nucleotide sequence: TGTGCCAGCAGTTTTTTACTGCGGAGCTCCTACAATGAGCAGTTCTTC.

This chain links TRBV5-1 with TRBJ2-7; 7 bases are shared with TRBD1. The length of the CDR3 is 18 residues. Germline CDR1 and CDR2: SGHRS and YFSETQ. Trimming took 8 bases from V and 2 from J; bases not matched to a gene: 22. CDR3 DNA sequence: TGCGCCAGAACGACTCCGACAGGGCTCCGGAGTTGGGCCTACGAGCAGTACTTC. Its protein product is CARTTPTGLRSWAYEQYF.